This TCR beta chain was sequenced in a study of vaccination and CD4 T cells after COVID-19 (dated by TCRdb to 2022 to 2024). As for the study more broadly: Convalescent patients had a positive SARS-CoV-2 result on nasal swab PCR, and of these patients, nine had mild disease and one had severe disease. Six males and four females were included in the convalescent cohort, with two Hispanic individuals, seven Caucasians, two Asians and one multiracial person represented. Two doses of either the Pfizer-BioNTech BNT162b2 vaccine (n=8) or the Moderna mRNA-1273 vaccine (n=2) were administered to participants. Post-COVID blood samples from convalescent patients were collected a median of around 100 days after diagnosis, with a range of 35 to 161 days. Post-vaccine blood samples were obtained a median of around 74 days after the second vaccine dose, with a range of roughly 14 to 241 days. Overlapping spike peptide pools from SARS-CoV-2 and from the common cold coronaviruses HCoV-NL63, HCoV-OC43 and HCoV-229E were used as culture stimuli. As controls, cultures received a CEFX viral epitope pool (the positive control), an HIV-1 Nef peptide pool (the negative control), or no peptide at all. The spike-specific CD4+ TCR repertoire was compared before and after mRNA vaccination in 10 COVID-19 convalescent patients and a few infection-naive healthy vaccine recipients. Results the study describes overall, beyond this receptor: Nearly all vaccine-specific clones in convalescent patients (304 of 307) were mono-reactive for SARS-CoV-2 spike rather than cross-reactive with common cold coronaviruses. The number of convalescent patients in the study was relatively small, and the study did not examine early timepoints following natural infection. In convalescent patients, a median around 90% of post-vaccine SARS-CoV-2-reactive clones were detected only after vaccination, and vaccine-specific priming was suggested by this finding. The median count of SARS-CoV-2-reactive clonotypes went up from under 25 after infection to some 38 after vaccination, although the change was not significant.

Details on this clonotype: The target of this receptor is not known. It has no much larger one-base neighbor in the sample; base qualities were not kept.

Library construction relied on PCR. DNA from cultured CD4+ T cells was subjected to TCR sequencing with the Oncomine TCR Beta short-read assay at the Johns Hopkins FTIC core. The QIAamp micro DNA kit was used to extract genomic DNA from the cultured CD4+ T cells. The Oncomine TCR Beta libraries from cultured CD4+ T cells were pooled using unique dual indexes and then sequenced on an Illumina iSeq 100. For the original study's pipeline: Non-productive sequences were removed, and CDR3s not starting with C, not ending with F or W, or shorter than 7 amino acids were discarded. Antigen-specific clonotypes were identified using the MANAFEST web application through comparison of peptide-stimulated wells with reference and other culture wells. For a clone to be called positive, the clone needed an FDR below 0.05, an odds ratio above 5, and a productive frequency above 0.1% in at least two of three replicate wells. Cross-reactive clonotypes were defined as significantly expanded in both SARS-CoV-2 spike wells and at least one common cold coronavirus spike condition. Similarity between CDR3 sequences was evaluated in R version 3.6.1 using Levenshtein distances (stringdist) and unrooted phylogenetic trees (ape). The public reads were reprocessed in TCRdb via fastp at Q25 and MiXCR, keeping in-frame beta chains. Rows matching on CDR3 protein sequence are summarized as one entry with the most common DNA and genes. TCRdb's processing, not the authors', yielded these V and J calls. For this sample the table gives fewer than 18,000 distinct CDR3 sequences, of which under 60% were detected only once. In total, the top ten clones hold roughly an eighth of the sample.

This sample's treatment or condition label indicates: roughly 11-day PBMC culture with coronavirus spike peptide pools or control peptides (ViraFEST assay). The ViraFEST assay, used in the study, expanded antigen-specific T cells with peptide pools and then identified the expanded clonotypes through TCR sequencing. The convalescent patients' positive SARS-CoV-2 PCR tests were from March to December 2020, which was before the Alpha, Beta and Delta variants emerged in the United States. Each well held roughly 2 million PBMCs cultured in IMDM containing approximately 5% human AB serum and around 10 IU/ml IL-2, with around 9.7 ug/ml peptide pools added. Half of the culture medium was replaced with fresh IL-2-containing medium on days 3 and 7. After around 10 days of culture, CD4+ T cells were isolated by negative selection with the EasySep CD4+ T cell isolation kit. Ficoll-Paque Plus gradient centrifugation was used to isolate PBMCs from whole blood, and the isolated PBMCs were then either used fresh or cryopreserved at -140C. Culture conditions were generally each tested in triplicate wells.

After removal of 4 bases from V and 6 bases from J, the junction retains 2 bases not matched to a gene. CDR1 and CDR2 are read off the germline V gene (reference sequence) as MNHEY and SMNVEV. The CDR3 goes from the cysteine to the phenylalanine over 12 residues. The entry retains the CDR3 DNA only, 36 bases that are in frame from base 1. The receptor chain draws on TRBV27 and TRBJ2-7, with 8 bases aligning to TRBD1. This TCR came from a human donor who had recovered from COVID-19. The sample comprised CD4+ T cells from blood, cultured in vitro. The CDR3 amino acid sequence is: CASSSDRGEQYF. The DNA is TGTGCCAGCAGTTCAGACAGGGGCGAGCAGTACTTC.